Listed here are 20 T cell receptor beta chains from one sample, sequenced in a study of control samples from healthy donors and cancer patients. The assay was immunoSEQ multiplex PCR, and TCRdb's table has in-frame clones only and misses some. Of 100,000 to 110,000 clones detected, approximately 84% appear once; the ten largest clones hold 15% to 20%. Sequenced: blood. The receptors here all came from a woman aged 45 to 65 in good health.

V and J are TRBV5-1 and TRBJ2-7; perhaps TRBD2 as D (5 bases). The CDR3 covers 16 residues. CDR1 is SGHRS, CDR2 YFSETQ, per germline. Trimming shortened V by 4 bases and J by 4 bases, and 21 bases separated the two germline ends. The CDR3 loop reads CASSPTYGEAQYEQYF. The CDR3 bases are TGCGCCAGCAGCCCGACCTACGGGGAAGCCCAATACGAGCAGTACTTC.

CDR3 coding DNA: TGTGCCAGCAGCGGGTCGACGAACACTGAAGCTTTCTTT. Encoded protein: CASSGSTNTEAFF. The chain is built from TRBV7-8 and TRBJ1-1, with no clear D. V gave up 5 bases and J gave up 1 base, with 8 bases separating them. Germline assignment: CDR1 SGHVS and CDR2 FQNEAQ. The CDR3 consists of 13 residues.

The chain uses TRBV6-5 and TRBJ1-3; tentatively, D is TRBD1 (6 bases). Trimming removed 2 bases from V and 7 bases from J, with 15 bases in between. CDR3 size: 15 residues. Per the germline V gene, CDR1 is MNHEY and CDR2 is SVGAGI. Here the CDR3 reads CASSYALDRGNTIYF. As DNA, the CDR3 is TGTGCCAGCAGTTACGCCTTGGACAGAGGGAACACCATATATTTT.

CDR3 residues: CASSRGNSGNTIYF. DNA of the CDR3: TGTGCCAGTAGTCGGGGCAACTCTGGAAACACCATATATTTT. The chain carries TRBV19 and TRBJ1-3, with D perhaps TRBD1 (5 bases). There are 14 residues in the CDR3. V was pared by 5 bases and J by 0 bases, with 8 bases between. Per germline, CDR1 LNHDA and CDR2 SQIVND (reference sequence).

The chain couples TRBV2 to TRBJ2-7; TRBD1 might be the D (6 bases). This CDR3 is 14 amino acids long. Germline-derived CDR1 and CDR2 are SNHLY and FYNNEI. Trimming removed 3 bases from V and 3 bases from J, with 12 bases in between. The CDR3 DNA reads TGTGCCAGCAGTGAGGTAAAGGGGGACTACGAGCAGTACTTC. Translated: CASSEVKGDYEQYF. The full variable domain, completed using reference TRBV2 and TRBJ2-7, is EPEVTQTPSHQVTQMGQEVILRCVPISNHLYFYWYRQILGQKVEFLVSFYNNEISEKSEIFDDQFSVERPDGSNFTLKIRSTKLEDSAMYFCASSEVKGDYEQYFGPGTRLTVT.

CDR3 nucleotides: TGTGCCAGCAGCTTAGGGGGAGGGACAGGACAGTTCTTC. It codes for CASSLGGGTGQFF. The chain combines TRBV11-1 with TRBJ2-1, with D possibly matching TRBD1 (8 bases). V shed 1 base and J shed 13 bases, with 14 bases lying between them. Germline values: CDR1 SGHAT, CDR2 FQDESV (reference sequence). This CDR3 comprises 13 residues. Looking up the rest from reference TRBV11-1 and TRBJ2-1 gives the full variable domain: EAEVAQSPRYKITEKSQAVAFWCDPISGHATLYWYRQILGQGPELLVQFQDESVVDDSQLPKDRFSAERLKGVDSTLKIQPAELGDSAMYLCASSLGGGTGQFFGPGTRLTVL.

The rearrangement links TRBV7-2 to TRBJ2-1, with 8 bases that match TRBD2. Germline-derived CDR1 and CDR2 are SGHTA and FQGNSA. The length of the CDR3 is 18 residues. Trimming at V came to 4 bases and at J to 0 bases, leaving 11 bases not matched to a gene. CDR3 in amino acids: CASSSSGRGGYSYNEQFF. CDR3 nucleotides: TGTGCCAGCAGCTCCTCAGGCCGCGGGGGGTACTCCTACAATGAGCAGTTCTTC.

This clone occurred once. This chain links TRBV5-6 with TRBJ1-4; D is unclear. V was trimmed by 3 bases and J by 7 bases, leaving 7 bases between them. The CDR3 sequence is 12 residues long. Germline CDR1 reads SGHDT; CDR2 reads YYEEEE. CDR3 sequence: CASSWTGEKLFF. For the CDR3, the DNA is TGTGCCAGCAGCTGGACCGGTGAAAAACTGTTTTTT. Together with reference TRBV5-6 and TRBJ1-4, the CDR3 gives the full variable domain: DAGVTQSPTHLIKTRGQQVTLRCSPKSGHDTVSWYQQALGQGPQFIFQYYEEEERQRGNFPDRFSGHQFPNYSSELNVNALLLGDSALYLCASSWTGEKLFFGSGTQLSVL.

The chain carries TRBV4-2 and TRBJ2-3; 7 positions match TRBD2. The germline V gene has CDR1 LGHNA and CDR2 YNFKEQ. The trim removed 2 bases at V and 0 bases at J, leaving 2 bases unmatched. CDR3 size: 15 residues. Here the CDR3 reads CASSQQRGSTDTQYF. CDR3 coding DNA: TGTGCCAGCAGCCAACAGCGGGGCAGCACAGATACGCAGTATTTT.

This clone was observed at least ten times. The chain is built from TRBV7-3 and TRBJ2-4; D gene ambiguous. The CDR3 spans 13 residues. Per the germline V gene, CDR1 is SGHTA and CDR2 is FQGTGA. The V end lost 6 bases, the J end lost 8 bases, and 14 bases lay between the germline ends. The CDR3 DNA sequence: TGTGCCAGCAGTTCTCTCACTGCGGACATTCAGTACTTC. This codes for CASSSLTADIQYF. The entire variable domain, with the rest obtained from reference TRBV7-3 and TRBJ2-4, is as follows: GAGVSQTPSNKVTEKGKYVELRCDPISGHTALYWYRQSLGQGPEFLIYFQGTGAADDSGLPNDRFFAVRPEGSVSTLKIQRTERGDSAVYLCASSSLTADIQYFGAGTRLSVL.

The chain is built from TRBV2 and TRBJ2-6; D uncertain. CDR3 size: 13 residues. V was pared by 7 bases and J by 4 bases, with 8 bases between. Germline V lookup: CDR1 SNHLY, CDR2 FYNNEI. DNA of the CDR3: TGTGCCAGCACCCTCGAAGGGGCCAACGTCCTGACTTTC. Translating it yields CASTLEGANVLTF.

This clone was observed a single time. The chain carries TRBV5-4 and TRBJ2-2; no clear D gene. CDR1 is SGHNT, CDR2 YYREEE, per germline (reference sequence). This CDR3 is built from 15 residues. V was shortened by 0 bases and J by 1 base, with 7 bases between the two germline ends. The DNA for the CDR3 is TGTGCCAGCAGCTTGGTAGGATTGAACACCGGGGAGCTGTTTTTT. Translated, it gives CASSLVGLNTGELFF.

The chain couples TRBV19 to TRBJ2-7; either TRBD1 or TRBD2 may supply D (5 bases each). The CDR3 runs to 16 residues. V lost 4 bases and J lost 2, with 18 bases in between. In germline, CDR1 is LNHDA, CDR2 SQIVND (reference sequence). DNA of the CDR3: TGTGCCAGTAGTACCTGGGGGACCGGGTCCACCTACGAGCAGTACTTC. Translated: CASSTWGTGSTYEQYF.

The V and J genes are TRBV19 and TRBJ2-6, with TRBD2 as a possible D gene (6 bases). Trimming cost V 3 bases and J 1 base, with 7 bases left between them. The CDR3 contains 15 residues. The germline V gene has CDR1 LNHDA and CDR2 SQIVND (reference sequence). CDR3 coding DNA: TGTGCCAGTAGTATGGCGGGGTCTGGGGCCAACGTCCTGACTTTC. Its protein product is CASSMAGSGANVLTF.

V gene TRBV24-1 combines with J gene TRBJ2-1; TRBD1 is a possible D gene (5 bases). V shed 9 bases and J shed 7 bases, with 12 bases lying between them. Germline-derived CDR1 and CDR2 are KGHDR and SFDVKD. The CDR3 consists of 12 residues. CDR3 DNA: TGTGCCACCGGCGACAGTCCAAATGAGCAGTTCTTC. Translated: CATGDSPNEQFF.

The chain combines TRBV24-1 with TRBJ1-5, with D uncertain. Looked up from germline, CDR1 is KGHDR and CDR2 is SFDVKD. The CDR3 is 12 amino acids. V lost 4 bases to trimming and J lost 4 bases, with 4 bases between them. The CDR3 bases are TGTGCCACCAGTGACTTAAATCAGCCCCAGCATTTT. It specifies CATSDLNQPQHF.

V gene TRBV14 combines with J gene TRBJ1-1, with D unresolved. Trimming shortened V by 4 bases and J by 1 base, and 22 bases separated the two germline ends. This CDR3 has 18 amino acids. Germline-derived CDR1 and CDR2 are SGHDN and FVKESK. The CDR3 protein is CASSLKVGRESRNTEAFF. The CDR3 nucleotides read TGTGCCAGCAGCCTCAAAGTGGGGAGAGAGTCGAGGAACACTGAAGCTTTCTTT.

The chain links TRBV5-1 to TRBJ2-2; 8 bases align to TRBD2. The CDR3 sequence is 16 residues long. In germline, CDR1 is SGHRS, CDR2 YFSETQ. Germline trimming cut 4 bases from V and 1 base from J; bases unmatched to any gene: 6. The CDR3 DNA reads as TGCGCCAGCAGCGGGGGACTAGTTTGGAACACCGGGGAGCTGTTTTTT. Translation: CASSGGLVWNTGELFF.

The chain recombines TRBV30 with TRBJ1-1; TRBD1 might be the D (5 bases). This CDR3 is built from 15 residues. V lost 3 bases and J lost 6, with 20 bases in between. The germline CDR1 and CDR2 sequences are GTSNPN and SVGIG (reference sequence). This chain's CDR3 is CAWSPGAPGRAEAFF. The CDR3 coding sequence is TGTGCCTGGAGCCCCGGGGCCCCCGGGCGGGCTGAAGCTTTCTTT.

V usage is TRBV7-3 and J usage is TRBJ2-1; D is unclear. This CDR3 region has 15 residues. Trimming pared 5 bases from V and 6 bases from J, leaving 17 bases between. Germline V gives CDR1 SGHTA, CDR2 FQGTGA. In DNA form, the CDR3 reads TGTGCCAGCAGCCCAACCGTCGACTTCGGCAATGAGCAGTTCTTC. It codes for CASSPTVDFGNEQFF.